This T cell receptor beta chain originates from a study of blood T cell repertoires in COVID-19. Study background: Donors in the United States, Italy and Spain gave samples during acute or convalescent COVID-19. PBMCs, B-cell-depleted T cells, or T cells were the source of the cDNA or gDNA that made up the material.

In the original processing: Amplification with reference gene primers provided the estimates of nucleated cell counts. The assay was immunoSEQ multiplex PCR, and TCRdb's table has in-frame clones only and misses some. V and J calls and clone size are given by that table; D and trimming were obtained from the DNA. The repertoire has around 300,000 clones, 80% to 90% of them found once; the top ten carry roughly 9.6%. CDR1 is SGHVS and CDR2 is FNYEAQ in the germline V gene. This CDR3 is built from 16 residues. V gave up 4 bases and J gave up 6 bases, with 21 bases separating them. What was sequenced was peripheral blood. The sequence was obtained from a woman aged 70 to 79 with acute or convalescent COVID-19. The rearrangement uses TRBV7-6 and TRBJ1-1, with D perhaps matching TRBD1 (6 bases). CDR3 DNA: TGTGCCAGCAGCTCACGACCAACAGGGTACGACTCTGAAGCTTTCTTT. Its translation: CASSSRPTGYDSEAFF. Full variable domain (outside the CDR3, taken from reference TRBV7-6 and TRBJ1-1): GAGVSQSPRYKVTKRGQDVALRCDPISGHVSLYWYRQALGQGPEFLTYFNYEAQQDKSGLPNDRFSAERPEGSISTLTIQRTEQRDSAMYRCASSSRPTGYDSEAFFGQGTRLTVV.